The rows below give T cell receptor beta chains drawn from one sample of a study of blood T cells in healthy people across ages. TCRdb reanalysed the 5' RACE reads using MiXCR and keeps one entry per CDR3 protein. The profile shows roughly 1.6 million distinct CDR3 sequences, around 36% of them singletons. The source material was blood. Receptor source: a woman aged 30 to 39 in good health. The CDR3 runs from the conserved cysteine through the conserved F or W. The D gene is left open where the match is weak. For some rows the clone size is stated as once, few or many, or as a class when expanded; others skip it.

V gene: TRBV10-3; clone size: .; J gene: TRBJ1-4; D gene: .; CDR3 DNA: TGTGCCATCAGTGAGTCGACCAGTAATGAAAAACTGTTTTTT; CDR3 protein: CAISESTSNEKLFF
V gene: TRBV7-3; clone size: .; J gene: TRBJ2-5; D gene: .; CDR3 DNA: TGTGCCAGCAGCCCTGGGGGGCTTACGGGAGAGACCCAGTACTTC; CDR3 protein: CASSPGGLTGETQYF
V gene: TRBV20-1; clone size: few; J gene: TRBJ2-4; D gene: TRBD1; CDR3 DNA: TGCAGTGCTAGAGAAGGGACAGGGCGAAACATTCAGTACTTC; CDR3 protein: CSAREGTGRNIQYF
V gene: TRBV2; clone size: few; J gene: TRBJ1-5; D gene: TRBD1; CDR3 DNA: TGTGCCAGCAGTGGGACCGCCCAGGGGGTTCAGGGGCCTAGCAATCAGCCCCAGCATTTT; CDR3 protein: CASSGTAQGVQGPSNQPQHF
V gene: TRBV27; clone size: .; J gene: TRBJ2-7; D gene: TRBD2; CDR3 DNA: TGTGCCAGCAGTTTAGCTGGTAGCGGGGTTTACGAGCAGTACTTC; CDR3 protein: CASSLAGSGVYEQYF
V gene: TRBV7-9; clone size: few; J gene: TRBJ2-7; D gene: TRBD2; CDR3 DNA: TGTGCCAGCAGCTTAGAGATAGCGGGAGGGCTCGAGCAGTACTTC; CDR3 protein: CASSLEIAGGLEQYF
V gene: TRBV6-6; clone size: .; J gene: TRBJ2-3; D gene: .; CDR3 DNA: TGTGCCAGCAGCTTCAATTGGGATACGCAGTATTTT; CDR3 protein: CASSFNWDTQYF
V gene: TRBV7-9; clone size: few; J gene: TRBJ1-2; D gene: .; CDR3 DNA: TGTGCCAGCAGCTTAGAATCAGGGTTCTATGGCTACACCTTC; CDR3 protein: CASSLESGFYGYTF
V gene: TRBV29-1; clone size: .; J gene: TRBJ2-1; D gene: .; CDR3 DNA: TGCAGCGTTGAAGGAGGTAGGGCCTACAACGATGAGCAGTTCTTC; CDR3 protein: CSVEGGRAYNDEQFF
V gene: TRBV5-1; clone size: few; J gene: TRBJ2-7; D gene: .; CDR3 DNA: TGCGCCAGCAGCCCCTCGGCAGGGGCGGACGAGCAGTACTTC; CDR3 protein: CASSPSAGADEQYF
V gene: TRBV9; clone size: .; J gene: TRBJ2-7; D gene: .; CDR3 DNA: TGCGGGGGGGACAGGCAAAAAGACGAGCAGTACTTC; CDR3 protein: CGGDRQKDEQYF
V gene: TRBV13; clone size: few; J gene: TRBJ2-1; D gene: TRBD2; CDR3 DNA: TGTGCCAGCAGCTCCCCAGCGGGGGGGATCAATGAGCAGTTCTTC; CDR3 protein: CASSSPAGGINEQFF
V gene: TRBV28; clone size: .; J gene: TRBJ1-5; D gene: TRBD1; CDR3 DNA: TGTGCCAGCAGTCTCAGTCACAGGGGACAGCCCCAGCATTTT; CDR3 protein: CASSLSHRGQPQHF
V gene: TRBV3-1; clone size: .; J gene: TRBJ2-5; D gene: .; CDR3 DNA: TGTGCCAGCAGCCAAGATCTGGGGCTTTGGGAGACCCAGTACTTC; CDR3 protein: CASSQDLGLWETQYF
V gene: TRBV4-2; clone size: many; J gene: TRBJ1-1; D gene: .; CDR3 DNA: TGTGCCAGCAGCCACGCGATACAGGGCATGAACACTGAAGCTTTCTTT; CDR3 protein: CASSHAIQGMNTEAFF
V gene: TRBV28; clone size: few; J gene: TRBJ2-7; D gene: .; CDR3 DNA: TGTGCCAGCAGTTCGACTTTTTTTAGCTCCTACTACGAGCAGTACTTC; CDR3 protein: CASSSTFFSSYYEQYF
V gene: TRBV20-1; clone size: .; J gene: TRBJ2-7; D gene: TRBD2; CDR3 DNA: TGCAGTGCCTCCCCGGTGCCTAGCGGGACATTCTCCTACGAGCAGTACTTC; CDR3 protein: CSASPVPSGTFSYEQYF
V gene: TRBV6-2/TRBV6-3; clone size: few; J gene: TRBJ1-1; D gene: .; CDR3 DNA: TGTGCCAGCAGTTACTCGGCACAGGGTAATACTGAAGCTTTCTTT; CDR3 protein: CASSYSAQGNTEAFF
V gene: TRBV30; clone size: few; J gene: TRBJ2-2; D gene: TRBD2; CDR3 DNA: TGTGCCGGCGGACTAGCGGGTTTCACCGGGGAGCTGTTTTTT; CDR3 protein: CAGGLAGFTGELFF
V gene: TRBV6-2/TRBV6-3; clone size: few; J gene: TRBJ1-5; D gene: TRBD1; CDR3 DNA: TGTGCCAGCAGTTACTTTCGGACAGGGGATAACCAGCCCCAGCATTTT; CDR3 protein: CASSYFRTGDNQPQHF
V gene: TRBV12-3/TRBV12-4; clone size: .; J gene: TRBJ2-7; D gene: .; CDR3 DNA: TGTGCCAGCAGTGCCCGGACGACATTGAACTACGAGCAGTACTTC; CDR3 protein: CASSARTTLNYEQYF
V gene: TRBV4-2; clone size: .; J gene: TRBJ2-7; D gene: .; CDR3 DNA: TGTGCCAGCAGCCAAGAGGAAGCTAGCGCCGCCTACGAGCAGTACTTC; CDR3 protein: CASSQEEASAAYEQYF
V gene: TRBV11-2; clone size: .; J gene: TRBJ2-1; D gene: .; CDR3 DNA: TGTGCCAGCAGCCCGCTAGAATGGGGCTCCTACAATGAGCAGTTCTTC; CDR3 protein: CASSPLEWGSYNEQFF
V gene: TRBV15; clone size: .; J gene: TRBJ1-2; D gene: .; CDR3 DNA: TGTGCCACCAGCTACGCCCCAGGGGATGGCTACACCTTC; CDR3 protein: CATSYAPGDGYTF
V gene: TRBV20-1; clone size: .; J gene: TRBJ1-5; D gene: .; CDR3 DNA: TGCAGTGCCGCTAGAGGGGCGGGGCCCCAGCATTTT; CDR3 protein: CSAARGAGPQHF
V gene: TRBV18; clone size: .; J gene: TRBJ1-1; D gene: TRBD1; CDR3 DNA: TGTGCCACCTTACAGGGGGCAAACACTGAAGCTTTCTTT; CDR3 protein: CATLQGANTEAFF
V gene: TRBV20-1; clone size: .; J gene: TRBJ2-3; D gene: .; CDR3 DNA: TGCAGTGCTATAGATGGGGACGGGGAAGGGGATACGCAGTATTTT; CDR3 protein: CSAIDGDGEGDTQYF
V gene: TRBV20-1; clone size: few; J gene: TRBJ1-2; D gene: TRBD1; CDR3 DNA: TGCACCCCGGACAGGGGGGCTAACTATGGCTACACCTTC; CDR3 protein: CTPDRGANYGYTF
V gene: TRBV7-3; clone size: .; J gene: TRBJ2-1; D gene: .; CDR3 DNA: TGTGCCAGCAGCACCGGGCCGTCTTACGAGCAGTTCTTC; CDR3 protein: CASSTGPSYEQFF
V gene: TRBV20-1; clone size: few; J gene: TRBJ2-7; D gene: .; CDR3 DNA: TGCAGTGCTAGGGACCCGAAGGGGTCCTACGAGCAGTACTTC; CDR3 protein: CSARDPKGSYEQYF
V gene: TRBV20-1; clone size: .; J gene: TRBJ1-6; D gene: .; CDR3 DNA: TGCAGTGCTCATAGCGACATTAGCTATAATTCACCCCTCCACTTT; CDR3 protein: CSAHSDISYNSPLHF
V gene: TRBV9; clone size: once; J gene: TRBJ2-6; D gene: TRBD1; CDR3 DNA: TGTGCCAGCAGCACCCGGGACAGGGGGTCCTCTGGGGCCAACGTCCTGACTTTC; CDR3 protein: CASSTRDRGSSGANVLTF
V gene: TRBV7-3; clone size: .; J gene: TRBJ2-3; D gene: .; CDR3 DNA: TGTGCCAGCAGCTTAGAAGGCAGGGGAGGAGATACGCAGTATTTT; CDR3 protein: CASSLEGRGGDTQYF
V gene: TRBV9; clone size: .; J gene: TRBJ2-5; D gene: .; CDR3 DNA: TGTGCCAGCAGCCCCTCCCTAGCGAGCCAAGAGACCCAGTACTTC; CDR3 protein: CASSPSLASQETQYF
V gene: TRBV12-3/TRBV12-4; clone size: .; J gene: TRBJ2-1; D gene: .; CDR3 DNA: TGTGCCAACAGCCTAGGGGTGATTTCCTACAATGAGCAGTTCTTC; CDR3 protein: CANSLGVISYNEQFF
V gene: TRBV10-3; clone size: few; J gene: TRBJ1-5; D gene: .; CDR3 DNA: TGTGCCATCAGTGAATATAGCAATCAGCCCCAGCATTTT; CDR3 protein: CAISEYSNQPQHF
V gene: TRBV20-1; clone size: .; J gene: TRBJ2-5; D gene: TRBD1; CDR3 DNA: TGCAGTGCTAGAGGGACAGGGCGAGAGACCCAGTACTTC; CDR3 protein: CSARGTGRETQYF
V gene: TRBV27; clone size: .; J gene: TRBJ1-2; D gene: .; CDR3 DNA: TGTGCCAGCAGCATTAATGGCCCCAGCCGGGGAGGCTACACCTTC; CDR3 protein: CASSINGPSRGGYTF
V gene: TRBV20-1; clone size: .; J gene: TRBJ1-2; D gene: TRBD1; CDR3 DNA: TGCAGTGCTTGGACTACAGGGGAGAGTGGCTACACCTTC; CDR3 protein: CSAWTTGESGYTF
V gene: TRBV27; clone size: .; J gene: TRBJ2-5; D gene: TRBD2; CDR3 DNA: TGTGCCAGCAGGCCGGGGGGACTAGCGGGCGTCTTCGCGGAGACCCAGTACTTC; CDR3 protein: CASRPGGLAGVFAETQYF
V gene: TRBV4-1; clone size: few; J gene: TRBJ1-5; D gene: .; CDR3 DNA: TGCGCCAGCAGCCAAGGCCGGGGCGCCAATCAGCCCCAGCATTTT; CDR3 protein: CASSQGRGANQPQHF
V gene: TRBV29-1; clone size: few; J gene: TRBJ2-5; D gene: .; CDR3 DNA: TGCAGCGTTGAGCAAAATTACCAAGAGACCCAGTACTTC; CDR3 protein: CSVEQNYQETQYF